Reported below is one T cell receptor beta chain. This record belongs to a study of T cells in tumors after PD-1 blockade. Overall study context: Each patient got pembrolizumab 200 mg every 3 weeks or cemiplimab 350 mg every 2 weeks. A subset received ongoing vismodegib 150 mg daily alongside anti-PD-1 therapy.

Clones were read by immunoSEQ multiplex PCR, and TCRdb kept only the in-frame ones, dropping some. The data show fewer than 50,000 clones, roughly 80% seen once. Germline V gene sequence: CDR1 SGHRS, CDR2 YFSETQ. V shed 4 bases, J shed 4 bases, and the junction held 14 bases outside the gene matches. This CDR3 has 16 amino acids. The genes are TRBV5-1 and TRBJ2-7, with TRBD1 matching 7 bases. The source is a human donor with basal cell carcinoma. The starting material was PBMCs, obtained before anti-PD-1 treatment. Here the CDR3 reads CASSQRPTGSGYEQYF. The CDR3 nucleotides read TGCGCCAGCAGCCAGAGACCGACAGGGAGCGGTTACGAGCAGTACTTC.